This T cell receptor beta chain was retrieved from a study of cytomegalovirus exposure and HLA in healthy donors. Study in general: Among fewer than 500 genotyped donors, around 80% fell in the Caucasian-associated ancestry cluster. The study, taken as a whole, reports: It has been reported that TCR beta sequences accurately predicted the HLA-A and HLA-B alleles of most subjects. Among CMV-associated TCR beta chains, most appeared HLA-restricted in a later analysis.

V was shortened by 3 bases and J by 0 bases, with 18 bases between the two germline ends. CDR1 and CDR2 from the germline V gene are SGHRS and YFSETQ. CDR3 length equals 18 residues. Worth noting for this clone: As yet, its antigen is unknown.

The primer mix had 60 Vbeta and 13 Jbeta primers. Here immunoSEQ multiplex PCR was the method, and the copy in TCRdb shows in-frame clones only, minus some. The data hold about 95,000 clones, with roughly 82% observed a single time. This TCR was recovered from a man under 40 in good health and CMV-seropositive. V gene TRBV5-1 combines with J gene TRBJ1-4, with D maybe TRBD1 (5 bases). The sequenced sample consisted of PBMCs. Written as DNA, the CDR3 is TGCGCCAGCAGCTCTGGGGGGGGGAAAGCGGCAACTAATGAAAAACTGTTTTTT. Translating gives CASSSGGGKAATNEKLFF. The variable domain in full, completed from reference TRBV5-1 and TRBJ1-4, reads KAGVTQTPRYLIKTRGQQVTLSCSPISGHRSVSWYQQTPGQGLQFLFEYFSETQRNKGNFPGRFSGRQFSNSRSEMNVSTLELGDSALYLCASSSGGGKAATNEKLFFGSGTQLSVL.